These 19 T cell receptor beta chains share one sample of origin, sequenced in a study of CD8+CD57+ T cells in acquired aplastic anemia. CD8+CD57+ cell expansion, shown by flow cytometry, had occurred in the patients selected for sequencing. Genomic DNA provided the template from which TCR beta VDJ and CDR3 profiles were obtained. TCRdb called the reads again in MiXCR, with one record for every CDR3 protein. The sample yields fewer than 250,000 distinct CDR3 sequences, approximately 45% seen once. Sequencing was performed on sorted CD4+, CD8+, or CD8+CD57+ T cells (not recorded which) from PBMCs. The source is a human donor with aplastic anemia.

The chain links TRBV24-1 to TRBJ2-7, with D perhaps matching TRBD1 or TRBD2 (6 bases each). Trimming took off 1 base at V and 3 bases at J, with 18 bases between the two ends. CDR3 size: 17 residues. CDR1 and CDR2 from the germline V gene are KGHDR and SFDVKD. The CDR3 sequence is CATSDLRSGEDSYEQYV. CDR3 coding DNA: TGTGCCACCAGTGATTTACGTTCGGGAGAGGACAGCTACGAGCAGTACGTC.

This clonotype was counted many times. V is TRBV27 and J is TRBJ1-1; unclear D gene. Germline values: CDR1 MNHEY, CDR2 SMNVEV (reference sequence). CDR3 length: 13 amino acids. Trimming took off 6 bases at V and 1 base at J, with 9 bases between the two ends. Here the CDR3 reads CASRSVTNTEAFF. The CDR3 nucleotides are TGTGCCAGCAGGTCCGTAACGAACACTGAAGCTTTCTTT.

This clonotype has just a few counts. The chain has TRBV30 and TRBJ1-4, with TRBD1 matching 12 bases. Germline lookup yields CDR1 GTSNPN and CDR2 SVGIG (reference sequence). This CDR3 is 14 amino acids long. V was pared by 4 bases and J by 12 bases, with 9 bases of the junction left unmatched. The CDR3 DNA reads TGTGCCTGGAACCAAGGGACAGGGGGCGTGGAACTGTTTTTT. Amino acid sequence: CAWNQGTGGVELFF.

Many counts were recorded for this clonotype. The chain employs TRBV20-1 and TRBJ2-3; no clear D gene. V was clipped by 2 bases and J by 2 bases, with 23 bases between them. CDR3 length: 18 residues. The germline CDR1 and CDR2 sequences are DFQATT and SNEGSKA (reference sequence). The CDR3 sequence: CSARKIRKSRANTDTQYF. As DNA, the CDR3 is TGCAGTGCTAGAAAGATAAGAAAAAGCCGGGCCAACACAGATACGCAGTATTTT.

The rearrangement uses TRBV5-8 and TRBJ1-3, with 7 nucleotides matching TRBD1. The CDR3 is made up of 16 amino acids. V trimming: 1 base; J trimming: 3 bases; junction bases outside the gene matches: 7. In germline, CDR1 is SGHTS, CDR2 YDEGEE. CDR3 loop: CASSLTGTDFGNTIYF. The DNA of the CDR3 is TGTGCCAGCAGCTTGACGGGGACAGACTTTGGAAACACCATATATTTT. Variable domain in full (rest from reference TRBV5-8 and TRBJ1-3): EAGVTQSPTHLIKTRGQQATLRCSPISGHTSVYWYQQALGLGLQFLLWYDEGEERNRGNFPPRFSGRQFPNYSSELNVNALELEDSALYLCASSLTGTDFGNTIYFGEGSWLTVV.

Many counts were recorded for this clonotype. As DNA, the CDR3 is TGTGCCGGATTACCAATGGGGATTGGACAGTACAATGAGCAGTTCTTC. This sequence encodes CAGLPMGIGQYNEQFF. The rearrangement uses TRBV7-2 and TRBJ2-1, with a weak D call TRBD1 (6 bases). The CDR3 totals 16 residues. V shed 11 bases and J shed 4 bases, with 24 bases lying between them. Germline V gene lookup returns CDR1 SGHTA and CDR2 FQGNSA.

The sample holds many counts of this clonotype. The V gene is TRBV7-9, the J gene TRBJ2-3; D remains ambiguous. The CDR3 consists of 11 residues. Trimming took 10 bases from V and 2 from J, leaving 7 bases between them. The germline V gene encodes CDR1 SEHNR and CDR2 FQNEAQ (reference sequence). The CDR3 coding sequence is TGTGCCATGGCAAACACAGATACGCAGTATTTT. This encodes CAMANTDTQYF.

The V call is TRBV7-9, the J call TRBJ2-1; weak D call: TRBD1 (5 bases). Trimming cost V 3 bases and J 2 bases, with 11 bases left between them. This CDR3 contains 15 residues. Germline CDR1 is SEHNR and CDR2 is FQNEAQ (reference sequence). This CDR3 is CASSFAGPTYNEQFF. Written as DNA, the CDR3 is TGTGCCAGCAGCTTTGCAGGGCCCACCTACAATGAGCAGTTCTTC.

Only a few counts were recorded for this clonotype. This chain uses TRBV3-1 with TRBJ1-1; unclear D gene. From germline, CDR1 is LGHDT and CDR2 YNNKEL (reference sequence). Trimming pared 1 base from V and 2 bases from J, leaving 14 bases between. This CDR3 has 16 residues. DNA of the CDR3: TGTGCCAGCAGCCAAGTCTTTCACATGGGCAACACTGAAGCTTTCTTT. Its translation is CASSQVFHMGNTEAFF. Combining the CDR3 with reference TRBV3-1 and TRBJ1-1 gives the whole variable domain DTAVSQTPKYLVTQMGNDKSIKCEQNLGHDTMYWYKQDSKKFLKIMFSYNNKELIINETVPNRFSPKSPDKAHLNLHINSLELGDSAVYFCASSQVFHMGNTEAFFGQGTRLTVV.

This clonotype was observed a few times. The chain employs TRBV5-1 and TRBJ2-5; 12 bases align to TRBD1. CDR1 is SGHRS and CDR2 is YFSETQ in the germline V gene. CDR3 length: 16 amino acids. The V gene end was trimmed by 3 bases and the J gene end by 5 bases; junction bases not matched to a gene: 8. The CDR3 spells CASSSGTGGDHETQYF. CDR3 sequence (DNA): TGCGCCAGCAGCTCCGGGACAGGGGGCGATCACGAGACCCAGTACTTC.

This clonotype was seen repeatedly, ten times or more. The chain links TRBV15 to TRBJ1-5, with unresolved D. Germline V gene lookup returns CDR1 LNHNV and CDR2 YYDKDF (reference sequence). V lost 6 bases and J lost 0, with 9 bases in between. CDR3 length: 14 residues. The CDR3 coding sequence is TGTGCCACCAGTCAGGACCATAGCAATCAGCCCCAGCATTTT. It codes for CATSQDHSNQPQHF.

In this sample, this clonotype turned up a few times. The rearrangement links TRBV6-4 to TRBJ2-7; D remains unclear. Germline-derived CDR1 and CDR2 are MRHNA and SNTAGT. This CDR3 comprises 10 residues. V lost 6 bases and J lost 3, with 3 bases in between. DNA for the CDR3: TGTGCCAGCAGATGCTACGAGCAGTACTTC. Translation gives CASRCYEQYF.

This clonotype was picked up many times. V is TRBV7-9 and J is TRBJ1-2; D remains unclear. CDR1 is SEHNR, CDR2 FQNEAQ, per germline (reference sequence). Trimming removed 1 base at V and 4 bases at J, with 10 bases between. This CDR3 is 14 amino acids long. Here the CDR3 reads CASSLEPDPYGYTF. The DNA for the CDR3 is TGTGCCAGCAGCTTAGAGCCGGATCCCTATGGCTACACCTTC.

With regard to this clonotype: The final CDR3 position lacks the conserved phenylalanine or tryptophan, pointing to a likely read error. The DNA is left out, because the CDR3 cannot be placed on it with certainty; the CDR3 is given as TCRdb lists it. The chain links TRBV7-9 to TRBJ2-1; no DNA check was done on the table's D call, TRBD2. Germline lookup yields CDR1 SEHNR and CDR2 FQNEAQ (reference sequence). The CDR3 has 20 residues if both end residues are counted. CDR3 in amino acids: CASNSERLGARGGKPTMSSC.

V gene TRBV5-6 combines with J gene TRBJ1-3; D uncertain. The ends were cut back, 4 bases at V and 5 bases at J, with 25 bases in the middle. Germline values: CDR1 SGHDT, CDR2 YYEEEE. CDR3 length: 18 residues. The CDR3 reads CASSHIVPPPGIRNTIYF. In DNA form, the CDR3 reads TGTGCCAGCAGCCACATTGTCCCCCCGCCGGGGATAAGAAACACCATATATTTT. The entire variable domain, with the rest obtained from reference TRBV5-6 and TRBJ1-3, is as follows: DAGVTQSPTHLIKTRGQQVTLRCSPKSGHDTVSWYQQALGQGPQFIFQYYEEEERQRGNFPDRFSGHQFPNYSSELNVNALLLGDSALYLCASSHIVPPPGIRNTIYFGEGSWLTVV.

In its sample, this clonotype was seen many times. This chain uses TRBV2 with TRBJ1-1; 8 nucleotides line up with TRBD1. J was trimmed by 3 bases and V by 8 bases; bases with no gene match: 5. CDR3 length: 13 residues. The germline CDR1 and CDR2 sequences are SNHLY and FYNNEI. CDR3 bases: TGTGCCAGCCCCCAGGGGGCTCACACTGAAGCTTTCTTT. It translates to CASPQGAHTEAFF.

The chain employs TRBV20-1 and TRBJ2-7; D perhaps matches TRBD1 (5 bases). Trimming removed 1 base from V and 1 base from J, with 8 bases in between. CDR3 length: 13 residues. CDR1 DFQATT and CDR2 SNEGSKA come from the germline V gene (reference sequence). Written as DNA, the CDR3 is TGCAGTGCTAGAGGCAGGGATTCCTACGAGCAGTACTTC. It translates to CSARGRDSYEQYF.

Comment on this clonotype: At one end, the junction sequence differs from germline, possibly due to a read error. The chain recombines TRBV7-8 with TRBJ1-2, with D possibly TRBD1 on 5 matching bases. Germline lookup yields CDR1 SGHVS and CDR2 FQNEAQ. This CDR3 spans 13 amino acids. The CDR3 region has the DNA TGCGCCAGCAGCTCGGAGGGGATACATGGCTACACCTTC. It specifies CASSSEGIHGYTF. The whole variable domain, filled in from reference TRBV7-8 and TRBJ1-2, reads GAGVSQSPRYKVAKRGQDVALRCDPISGHVSLFWYQQALGQGPEFLTYFQNEAQLDKSGLPSDRFFAERPEGSVSTLKIQRTQQEDSAVYLCASSSEGIHGYTFGSGTRLTVV.

This rearrangement joins TRBV20-1 to TRBJ2-5; 11 positions match TRBD2. The germline gives CDR1 DFQATT, CDR2 SNEGSKA (reference sequence). The CDR3 loop spans 16 amino acids. Trimming removed 2 bases from V and 5 bases from J; junction bases left unmatched: 10. The CDR3 nucleotides read TGCAGTGCTAGATCCGCGCCTAGCGGGGGGCTGGAGACCCAGTACTTC. It encodes CSARSAPSGGLETQYF.